Listed below are T cell receptor beta chains from one sample, sequenced in a study of blood T cell repertoires in COVID-19. The table came from immunoSEQ multiplex PCR; TCRdb's copy has only in-frame clones and leaves some out. The data contain 650,000 to 800,000 clones, over 80% of them seen just once; the ten biggest clones take up roughly 0.25%. The sample was peripheral blood. These receptors were obtained from a woman between 18 and 29 years old with acute or convalescent COVID-19. Both conserved end residues are part of each CDR3. Each record gives: V gene, J gene, D gene, clone size, CDR3 protein, CDR3 DNA. D genes are given only for firm matches. Rows may omit the clone size; those that give it use once, few, many or a size class.

V: TRBV2; J: TRBJ1-2; D: -; size: -; CDR3: CASSEAQGVYGYTF; DNA: TGTGCCAGCAGTGAAGCGCAAGGGGTGTATGGCTACACCTTC
V: TRBV30; J: TRBJ1-3; D: -; size: -; CDR3: CAWSVGAFFTIYF; DNA: TGTGCCTGGAGTGTCGGAGCCTTTTTCACCATATATTTT
V: TRBV12-3/TRBV12-4; J: TRBJ1-5; D: -; size: -; CDR3: CASSPPTAAQHF; DNA: TGTGCCAGCAGTCCGCCCACGGCGGCCCAGCATTTT
V: TRBV2; J: TRBJ1-5; D: -; size: -; CDR3: CASSKGDASNQPQHF; DNA: TGTGCCAGCAGTAAGGGGGACGCTAGCAATCAGCCCCAGCATTTT
V: TRBV12-5; J: TRBJ2-1; D: -; size: once; CDR3: CASAPGSGDYNEQFF; DNA: TGTGCTAGTGCCCCTGGGTCGGGAGATTACAATGAGCAGTTCTTC
V: TRBV4-2; J: TRBJ2-3; D: TRBD1; size: once; CDR3: CASSQDERTGTSTDTQYF; DNA: TGTGCCAGCAGCCAAGACGAAAGGACAGGGACTAGCACAGATACGCAGTATTTT
V: TRBV3-1/TRBV3-2; J: TRBJ1-4; D: TRBD1; size: -; CDR3: CASSQVGQGDEKLFF; DNA: TGTGCCAGCAGCCAAGTGGGACAGGGAGACGAAAAACTGTTTTTT
V: TRBV2; J: TRBJ1-1; D: -; size: -; CDR3: CASRGRRLNTEAFF; DNA: TGTGCCAGCAGGGGGCGTCGGTTGAACACTGAAGCTTTCTTT
V: TRBV5-4; J: TRBJ1-1; D: -; size: few; CDR3: CASSLQLPMNTEAFF; DNA: TGTGCCAGCAGCTTACAGCTCCCCATGAACACTGAAGCTTTCTTT
V: TRBV5-6; J: TRBJ1-1; D: -; size: -; CDR3: CASSLEEGLIAFF; DNA: TGTGCCAGCAGCTTAGAGGAGGGATTAATAGCTTTCTTT
V: TRBV6-2/TRBV6-3; J: TRBJ2-5; D: TRBD2; size: once; CDR3: CASSYHRGGGETQYF; DNA: TGTGCCAGCAGTTACCATCGCGGGGGTGGGGAGACCCAGTACTTC
V: TRBV2; J: TRBJ2-7; D: -; size: -; CDR3: CASSLSGEQYF; DNA: TGTGCCAGCAGTTTGTCCGGCGAGCAGTACTTC
V: TRBV2; J: TRBJ1-1; D: -; size: -; CDR3: CASGGRGFEAFF; DNA: TGTGCCAGCGGGGGCCGGGGTTTTGAAGCTTTCTTT
V: TRBV29-1; J: TRBJ2-7; D: -; size: -; CDR3: CSVDDRSGEQYF; DNA: TGCAGCGTCGACGACAGGTCCGGCGAGCAGTACTTC
V: TRBV6-5; J: TRBJ2-7; D: -; size: -; CDR3: CASSYSTATGYEQYF; DNA: TGTGCCAGCAGTTACTCGACTGCCACCGGCTACGAGCAGTACTTC
V: TRBV2; J: TRBJ2-2; D: TRBD1; size: once; CDR3: CASSGQGTTGELFF; DNA: TGTGCCAGCAGTGGACAGGGGACCACCGGGGAGCTGTTTTTT
V: TRBV30; J: TRBJ1-5; D: TRBD1; size: -; CDR3: CASWTGGNQPQHF; DNA: TGTGCCTCCTGGACAGGGGGCAATCAGCCCCAGCATTTT
V: TRBV18; J: TRBJ1-4; D: -; size: -; CDR3: CASSLQRGGTTNEKLFF; DNA: TGTGCCAGCTCACTTCAGAGGGGAGGGACAACTAATGAAAAACTGTTTTTT
V: TRBV9; J: TRBJ1-4; D: TRBD1; size: -; CDR3: CASSVEDRGPHIATNEKLFF; DNA: TGTGCCAGCAGCGTAGAGGACAGGGGTCCTCATATTGCAACTAATGAAAAACTGTTTTTT
V: TRBV4-1; J: TRBJ2-7; D: -; size: -; CDR3: CASSQGAGALEQYF; DNA: TGCGCCAGCAGCCAAGGGGCGGGGGCGCTTGAGCAGTACTTC
V: TRBV3-1/TRBV3-2; J: TRBJ2-4; D: TRBD1; size: once; CDR3: CASSPYRGLNIQYF; DNA: TGTGCCAGCAGCCCCTACAGGGGCTTAAACATTCAGTACTTC
V: TRBV5-1; J: TRBJ1-1; D: TRBD1; size: few; CDR3: CASSITGGGVNTEAFF; DNA: TGCGCCAGCAGCATCACAGGGGGAGGGGTGAACACTGAAGCTTTCTTT
V: TRBV6-5; J: TRBJ2-7; D: TRBD1; size: -; CDR3: CASSDRGIEQYF; DNA: TGTGCCAGCAGCGACAGGGGAATTGAGCAGTACTTC
V: TRBV7-6; J: TRBJ2-7; D: -; size: -; CDR3: CASSLVTSSSYEQYF; DNA: TGTGCCAGCAGCTTAGTCACCTCGAGCTCCTACGAGCAGTACTTC
V: TRBV6-1; J: TRBJ1-5; D: TRBD1; size: -; CDR3: CASSEAMDRWNSNQPQHF; DNA: TGTGCCAGCAGTGAAGCGATGGACAGGTGGAATAGCAATCAGCCCCAGCATTTT
V: TRBV6-1; J: TRBJ1-4; D: TRBD1; size: -; CDR3: CASSKEVGQGFEKLFF; DNA: TGTGCCAGCAGTAAAGAAGTCGGACAGGGATTTGAAAAACTGTTTTTT
V: TRBV6-4; J: TRBJ2-5; D: -; size: -; CDR3: CASSDLLTQYF; DNA: TGTGCCAGCAGTGACTTATTGACCCAGTACTTC
V: TRBV21-1; J: TRBJ1-1; D: -; size: -; CDR3: CASSKLGGHTEAFF; DNA: TGTGCCAGCAGCAAATTGGGGGGGCACACTGAAGCTTTCTTT
V: TRBV19; J: TRBJ1-1; D: TRBD1; size: -; CDR3: CASSRTGSVPNTEAFF; DNA: TGTGCCAGTAGTAGGACAGGGTCCGTCCCGAACACTGAAGCTTTCTTT
V: TRBV6-6; J: TRBJ2-2; D: TRBD1; size: -; CDR3: CASNYEDGQGALDTGELFF; DNA: TGTGCCAGCAACTACGAGGACGGACAGGGGGCGTTGGACACCGGGGAGCTGTTTTTT
V: TRBV5-1; J: TRBJ1-6; D: TRBD1; size: -; CDR3: CASSPDREYSPLHF; DNA: TGCGCCAGCAGCCCGGACAGGGAATATTCACCCCTCCACTTT
V: TRBV5-1; J: TRBJ2-5; D: TRBD2; size: -; CDR3: CASSIGSGGAPTGTQYF; DNA: TGCGCCAGCAGCATTGGTAGCGGGGGGGCACCGACAGGGACCCAGTACTTC
V: TRBV19; J: TRBJ2-4; D: -; size: once; CDR3: CASSTLLGGLAKNIQYF; DNA: TGTGCCAGTAGCACGCTTTTGGGGGGATTAGCCAAAAACATTCAGTACTTC
V: TRBV30; J: TRBJ1-1; D: TRBD1; size: -; CDR3: CALQGSTEAFF; DNA: TGTGCCTTACAGGGGTCCACTGAAGCTTTCTTT
V: TRBV5-6; J: TRBJ1-2; D: -; size: -; CDR3: CASSLGQTYYGYTF; DNA: TGTGCCAGCAGCTTGGGACAGACCTACTATGGCTACACCTTC
V: TRBV4-3; J: TRBJ1-1; D: -; size: -; CDR3: CASSHFKYTEAFF; DNA: TGCGCCAGCAGCCATTTCAAATACACTGAAGCTTTCTTT
V: TRBV18; J: TRBJ2-7; D: -; size: -; CDR3: CASSPRQVSYEQYF; DNA: TGTGCCAGCTCTCCTCGACAGGTCTCCTACGAGCAGTACTTC
V: TRBV5-4; J: TRBJ1-2; D: TRBD1; size: -; CDR3: CASSGGGTGVIGYTF; DNA: TGTGCCAGCAGCGGGGGAGGGACAGGGGTAATTGGCTACACCTTC
V: TRBV25-1; J: TRBJ2-1; D: TRBD2; size: -; CDR3: CASSESKRGAWDEQFF; DNA: TGTGCCAGCAGTGAGTCTAAGCGGGGGGCGTGGGATGAGCAGTTCTTC
V: TRBV7-2; J: TRBJ2-7; D: -; size: -; CDR3: CASTRDAGWEQYF; DNA: TGTGCCAGCACGCGGGACGCCGGGTGGGAGCAGTACTTC
V: TRBV19; J: TRBJ2-3; D: TRBD2; size: -; CDR3: CASSIHLAGATDTQYF; DNA: TGTGCCAGTAGTATTCACCTAGCGGGGGCCACAGATACGCAGTATTTT
V: TRBV7-9; J: TRBJ2-1; D: TRBD2; size: -; CDR3: CASSLDERGGSSYNEQFF; DNA: TGTGCCAGCAGCTTGGATGAGCGGGGGGGGAGCTCCTACAATGAGCAGTTCTTC
V: TRBV6-5; J: TRBJ1-2; D: TRBD1; size: -; CDR3: CASSRPGQGLYGYTF; DNA: TGTGCCAGCAGTCGGCCGGGACAGGGCCTCTATGGCTACACCTTC
V: TRBV6-4; J: TRBJ2-3; D: TRBD2; size: -; CDR3: CASSTGLAGGLNTQYF; DNA: TGTGCCAGCAGCACGGGACTAGCGGGGGGGTTAAATACGCAGTATTTT